These 10 T cell receptor beta chains share one sample of origin, sequenced in a study of blood T cell repertoires in COVID-19. Assay used: immunoSEQ multiplex PCR; TCRdb lists only in-frame clones, some missing. The sample has approximately 150,000 clones; around 87% are singletons. Input material: peripheral blood. These receptors came from a woman in her fifties or sixties with active COVID-19.

This chain connects TRBV29-1 to TRBJ1-1, with 9 bases lining up with TRBD1. Looked up from germline, CDR1 is SQVTM and CDR2 is ANQGSEA. There are 14 residues in the CDR3. V trimming: 5 bases; J trimming: 4 bases; junction bases outside the gene matches: 8. The CDR3 region has the DNA TGCAGCGTTAATTCCGGGACAGGGCTCACTGAAGCTTTCTTT. Protein: CSVNSGTGLTEAFF. Together with reference TRBV29-1 and TRBJ1-1, the CDR3 gives the full variable domain: SAVISQKPSRDICQRGTSLTIQCQVDSQVTMMFWYRQQPGQSLTLIATANQGSEATYESGFVIDKFPISRPNLTFSTLTVSNMSPEDSSIYLCSVNSGTGLTEAFFGQGTRLTVV.

The rearrangement uses TRBV28 and TRBJ2-3; TRBD2 matches at 15 bases. The CDR3 runs 17 residues. J lost 2 bases, V lost 5 bases, and 5 bases had no gene match. Germline V gives CDR1 MDHEN, CDR2 SYDVKM. Here the CDR3 DNA reads TGTGCCAGCAGTGTAGGGACTAGCGGGAGGACCACAGATACGCAGTATTTT. This encodes CASSVGTSGRTTDTQYF.

The chain couples TRBV3-1 (or the pseudogene TRBV3-2) to TRBJ2-3, with TRBD1 as a possible D gene (5 bases). The J call may be wrong; the DNA end is better matched by TRBJ1-3. Germline CDR1 LGHDT, CDR2 YNNKEL (reference sequence). The CDR3 consists of 11 residues. CDR3 DNA: TGTGCCAGCAACCAGGGAACTAGCATATATTTT. Residues: CASNQGTSIYF.

The chain links TRBV6-5 to TRBJ1-4; 10 bases agree with TRBD1. V gave up 5 bases and J gave up 10 bases; unmatched junction bases: 7. This CDR3 spans 14 amino acids. In germline, CDR1 is MNHEY, CDR2 SVGAGI. The CDR3: CASSTTGGIGKLFF. The CDR3 DNA reads TGTGCCAGCAGTACGACAGGGGGCATCGGAAAACTGTTTTTT.

The chain recombines TRBV5-4 with TRBJ2-2; 9 bases agree with TRBD1. This CDR3 is 18 amino acids long. Germline values: CDR1 SGHNT, CDR2 YYREEE (reference sequence). Losses at the gene ends were 5 bases for V and 1 base for J; bases not matched to a gene: 12. CDR3 residues: CASRPDFDRGLNTGELFF. Here the CDR3 DNA reads TGTGCCAGCAGGCCAGACTTCGACAGGGGGTTGAACACCGGGGAGCTGTTTTTT.

V usage is TRBV11-3 and J usage is TRBJ2-1, with 9 bases lining up with TRBD2. The CDR3 is 15 residues long. The germline V gene has CDR1 SGHNT and CDR2 YENEEA. Trimming removed 5 bases from V and 4 bases from J; junction bases left unmatched: 6. The CDR3 here is CASSQSGGRYNEQFF. The CDR3 DNA is TGTGCCAGCAGCCAAAGCGGGGGGAGGTACAATGAGCAGTTCTTC. The entire variable domain, with the rest obtained from reference TRBV11-3 and TRBJ2-1, is as follows: EAGVVQSPRYKIIEKKQPVAFWCNPISGHNTLYWYLQNLGQGPELLIRYENEEAVDDSQLPKDRFSAERLKGVDSTLKIQPAELGDSAVYLCASSQSGGRYNEQFFGPGTRLTVL.

This clone was counted a single time. This rearrangement joins TRBV7-9 to TRBJ2-2; 8 bases match TRBD2. The ends lost 5 bases at V and 4 bases at J; junction bases unmatched: 9. The CDR3 length is 16 residues. In germline, CDR1 is SEHNR, CDR2 FQNEAQ (reference sequence). Here the CDR3 DNA reads TGTGCCAGCAGCCCATTGGTACTAGCGGCCACCGGGGAGCTGTTTTTT. Translating it yields CASSPLVLAATGELFF.

The chain recombines TRBV30 with TRBJ1-1, with D unclear. V was trimmed by 3 bases and J by 10 bases, leaving 12 bases between them. CDR3 length: 11 residues. Germline V gene data show CDR1 as GTSNPN and CDR2 as SVGIG (reference sequence). The CDR3 sequence is CAWSNLAGAFF. In DNA, the CDR3 is TGTGCCTGGAGCAACTTGGCGGGAGCTTTCTTT.

The rearrangement links TRBV7-9 to TRBJ1-4; 9 nucleotides match TRBD1. CDR3 size: 14 residues. The J segment lost 7 bases and the V segment lost 4 bases, leaving 4 bases of the junction unmatched. In germline, CDR1 is SEHNR, CDR2 FQNEAQ (reference sequence). In DNA, the CDR3 is TGTGCCAGCAGCTACAGGGGGCAAGGTGAAAAACTGTTTTTT. It translates to CASSYRGQGEKLFF.

This clone was found once. The V gene is TRBV6-2 or TRBV6-3, the J gene TRBJ2-4, with TRBD2 matching over 10 bases. The CDR3 runs 17 residues. CDR1 is MNHEY, CDR2 SVGEGT, per germline. The J segment lost 4 bases and the V segment lost 2 bases, leaving 8 bases of the junction unmatched. For the CDR3, the DNA is TGTGCCAGCAGTTACGCCGGGACTAGCGCTAAAAAAAACATTCAGTACTTC. Amino acids: CASSYAGTSAKKNIQYF.